This TCR beta chain derives from a study of T cells in narcolepsy. The wider study: Enrolled donors included narcolepsy type 1 or type 2 patients and healthy controls.

Comment on this clone: Its antigen remains unidentified.

Study-level points and caveats: Same-patient CSF and blood CD4+ T cell clonotypes included HCRT-specific and TRIB2-specific autoreactive ones. Healthy controls reportedly lacked the autoreactive clonotypes serially found in patients' blood.

The assay was immunoSEQ multiplex PCR, and TCRdb's table has in-frame clones only and misses some. The data contain 25,000 to 35,000 clones, roughly 80% of them singletons. The germline V gene encodes CDR1 MNHNS and CDR2 SASEGT. Trimming shortened V by 11 bases and J by 0 bases, and 13 bases separated the two germline ends. This CDR3 contains 13 residues. The chain uses TRBV6-1 and TRBJ1-2; D not certain. The sequencing input was memory (CD45RA-) CD4+ T cells from blood. The TCR comes from a human donor in good health. CDR3 loop: CASSARPNYGYTF. CDR3 DNA: TGTGCCTCCTCAGCCAGGCCTAACTATGGCTACACCTTC.